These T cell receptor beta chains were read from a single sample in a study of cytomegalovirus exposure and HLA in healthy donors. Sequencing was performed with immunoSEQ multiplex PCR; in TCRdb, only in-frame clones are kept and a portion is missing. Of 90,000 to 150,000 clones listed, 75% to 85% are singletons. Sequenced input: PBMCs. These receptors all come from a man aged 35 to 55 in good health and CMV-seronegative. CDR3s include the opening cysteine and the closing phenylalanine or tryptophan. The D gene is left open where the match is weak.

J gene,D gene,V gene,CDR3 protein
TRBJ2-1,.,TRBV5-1,CASSLDGDLSYNEQFF
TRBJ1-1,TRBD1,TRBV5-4,CASRPGALQGTSTEAFF
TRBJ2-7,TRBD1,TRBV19,CASSGPSGGYYEQYF
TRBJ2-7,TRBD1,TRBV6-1,CASSPDRAAYEQYF
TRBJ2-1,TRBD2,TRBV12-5,CASGLALAGGAPEQFF
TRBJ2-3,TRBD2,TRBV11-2,CASSLGWTSGTDTQYF
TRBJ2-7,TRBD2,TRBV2,CASRALAGAYYEQYF
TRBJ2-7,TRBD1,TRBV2,CASVKDRGSYEQYF
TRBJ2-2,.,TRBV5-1,CASSLNGGNTGELFF
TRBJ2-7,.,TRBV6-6,CASREGTGYAYEQYF
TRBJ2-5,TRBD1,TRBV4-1,CASSQGTGWETQYF
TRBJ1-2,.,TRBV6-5,CASSYSAGAAGYTF
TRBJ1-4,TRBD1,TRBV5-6,CASSTWTSAGGKKLFF
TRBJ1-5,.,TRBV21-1,CASSSTDRANQPQHF
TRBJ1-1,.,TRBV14,CASSAHVNTEAFF
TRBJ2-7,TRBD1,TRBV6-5,CASSYLTGAYEQYF
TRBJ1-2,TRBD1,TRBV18,CASSTKTGGDYGYTF
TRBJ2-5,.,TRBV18,CASSPLGAQETQYF
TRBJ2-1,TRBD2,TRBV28,CASSPSLAGDNEQFF
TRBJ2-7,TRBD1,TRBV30,CAWNRGTNSYEQYF
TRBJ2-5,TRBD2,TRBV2,CASSDPAGISGRVETQYF
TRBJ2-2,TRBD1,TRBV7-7,CASSFEPGQTIGELFF
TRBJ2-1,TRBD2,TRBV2,CASSDFRTSGYNEQFF
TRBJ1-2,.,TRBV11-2,CASSPVPDRQNYGYTF
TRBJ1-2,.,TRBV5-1,CASSAPSGDYGYTF
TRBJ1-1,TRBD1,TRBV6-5,CASSRDRGLAEAFF
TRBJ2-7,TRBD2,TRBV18,CASSLDAGGDLEQYF
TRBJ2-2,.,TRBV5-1,CASNTGQTGELFF
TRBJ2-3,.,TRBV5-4,CASTLGRVPDTQYF
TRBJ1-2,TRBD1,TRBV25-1,CASRTTGGRGYTF
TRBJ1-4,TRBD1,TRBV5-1,CASSPGDRGEKLLF
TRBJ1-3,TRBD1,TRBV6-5,CASSYSWDRGNTIYF
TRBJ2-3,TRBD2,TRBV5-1,CASSFSSGGASDTQYF
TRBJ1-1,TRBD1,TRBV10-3,CAITQQGADTEAFF
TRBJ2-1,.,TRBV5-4,CASTEAGGAYNEQFF
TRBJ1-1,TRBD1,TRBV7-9,CASSRQGFGEAFF
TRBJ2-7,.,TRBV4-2,CASSPSAEVSYEQYF
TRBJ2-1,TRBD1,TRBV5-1,CASSLQPGTGYNEQFF
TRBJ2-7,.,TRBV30,CAWTRQSYEQYF
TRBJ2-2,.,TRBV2,CASGSSGSAGELFF